This T cell receptor beta chain emerged from a study of CD8+ T cells in alopecia areata. Turning to the study itself: Among treated patients, severity was scored by affected scalp area percentage. Study-wide findings and caveats: With patients, TCR sharing proved less clear than in mice, a difference possibly related to HLA. Scalp samples also yield sequences of resident alphabeta T cells from normal skin.

Sequencing templates came from extracted RNA that was reverse transcribed into cDNA. TCRdb keeps only in-frame clones here, not all; method: immunoSEQ multiplex PCR. The data hold approximately 140,000 clones, with around 86% observed a single time. V shed 3 bases and J shed 7 bases, with 7 bases lying between them. Germline V lookup: CDR1 SEHNR, CDR2 FQNEAQ (reference sequence). CDR3 length: 12 residues. With regard to this clone: Its antigen remains unknown.

The treatment: oral pan-JAK inhibitor, 5-10 mg twice daily. The investigators collected lesional scalp punch biopsies and peripheral blood from alopecia areata patients. The sample in question was CD8+ T cells sorted from blood, obtained at week 4, from a patient treated with tofacitinib. The chain employs TRBV7-9 and TRBJ2-1, with D unresolved. The clonotype originates from a human donor with alopecia areata. The CDR3 DNA follows: TGTGCCAGCAGCTTCGGACCGAATGAGCAGTTCTTC. It encodes CASSFGPNEQFF.